This T cell receptor beta chain was sequenced for a study of CXCR3-negative and CXCR3-positive naive CD8 T cells. Points from the study as a whole: CXCR3-positive naive cells had more hydrophobic TRB CDR3s than CXCR3-negative naive cells. Partially decreased CXCR3 expression was recorded after cryopreservation, and fresh PBMCs were used in most assays.

CDR1 is SGDLS, CDR2 YYNGEE, per germline. The CDR3 is 13 residues long. A remark on this clonotype: Its target is unknown.

In preparing the TRB cDNA libraries, 5' RACE with UMI labels was used. Reanalyzing the 5' RACE reads, TCRdb keeps one entry per CDR3 protein, without DNA. The table lists about 50,000 distinct CDR3 sequences. Sequencing was performed on naive CXCR3+ CD8+ T cells from blood. The sample's subset: CD45RO-CCR7+CD27+CD95- naive CD8+ T cells expressing CXCR3 (TNR3+). The chain couples TRBV9 to TRBJ1-1; TCRdb gives TRBD1 as the D gene, but with no DNA this cannot be confirmed. The clonotype was recovered from a human donor in good health. Some clones in this sample may be carry-over from other donors' samples. This CDR3 is CASSLGGDTEAFF.